The 31 T cell receptor beta chains below come from one sample, sequenced in a study of cytomegalovirus exposure and HLA in healthy donors. The PCR was carried out with 60 Vbeta primers and 13 Jbeta primers. TCRdb's copy holds only in-frame clones and misses some; the assay was immunoSEQ multiplex PCR. The sample holds approximately 150,000 clones; around 80% are singletons and the top ten take 4% to 5.5%. The material sequenced was PBMCs. Receptors were obtained from a man in his thirties or forties in good health and CMV-seronegative.

The chain uses TRBV25-1 and TRBJ2-7, with no clear D. The DNA end lines up better with TRBJ2-1; the J call may be wrong. This CDR3 comprises 15 residues. Germline V gene lookup returns CDR1 MGHDK and CDR2 SYGVNS. The CDR3 reads CASSESVGQDNEQFF. CDR3 nucleotide sequence: TGTGCCAGCAGTGAATCGGTTGGCCAAGACAATGAGCAGTTCTTC.

The chain carries TRBV12-5 and TRBJ1-2, with D hard to call. V shed 3 bases and J shed 8 bases, with 13 bases lying between them. CDR3 size: 13 residues. Germline-derived CDR1 and CDR2 are LGHNT and FRNRAP. The CDR3 reads CASGFNSRGGYTF. CDR3 nucleotides: TGTGCTAGTGGTTTTAATTCTCGAGGGGGCTACACCTTC. Combining the CDR3 with reference TRBV12-5 and TRBJ1-2 gives the whole variable domain DARVTQTPRHKVTEMGQEVTMRCQPILGHNTVFWYRQTMMQGLELLAYFRNRAPLDDSGMPKDRFSAEMPDATLATLKIQPSEPRDSAVYFCASGFNSRGGYTFGSGTRLTVV.

The chain employs TRBV7-3 and TRBJ2-7; tentatively, D is TRBD2 (5 bases). Trimming shortened V by 5 bases and J by 3 bases, and 23 bases separated the two germline ends. Germline V gives CDR1 SGHTA, CDR2 FQGTGA. CDR3 length: 17 residues. The CDR3 protein is CASSPRGLFEGNYEQYF. CDR3 sequence (DNA): TGTGCCAGCAGCCCTCGTGGACTTTTTGAGGGTAACTACGAGCAGTACTTC.

The rearrangement links TRBV6-9 to TRBJ1-5; TRBD1 might be the D (5 bases). CDR1 and CDR2 from the germline V gene are MNHGY and SVAAGI. The V and J ends lost 8 bases and 2 bases respectively, with 16 bases between them. This CDR3 is built from 15 residues. CDR3 protein: CASGRQLYRNQPQHF. The CDR3 DNA reads as TGTGCCAGCGGAAGACAGCTTTATCGCAATCAGCCCCAGCATTTT.

The chain couples TRBV4-1 to TRBJ2-3; 11 bases agree with TRBD2. V lost 3 bases and J lost 1; bases outside the gene matches: 3. This CDR3 is built from 16 residues. Germline-derived CDR1 and CDR2 are MGHRA and YSYEKL. CDR3 region: CASSQDSGGGTDTQYF. CDR3 sequence (DNA): TGCGCCAGCAGCCAGGATAGCGGGGGGGGCACAGATACGCAGTATTTT.

The genes are TRBV5-4 and TRBJ1-1, with TRBD1 matching 9 bases. This CDR3 contains 15 residues. The trim removed 3 bases at V and 6 bases at J, leaving 9 bases unmatched. CDR1 and CDR2 (germline): SGHNT, YYREEE (reference sequence). The CDR3 DNA sequence: TGTGCCAGCAGCTCCCTCACAGGGGGCATAGCTGAAGCTTTCTTT. Its translation is CASSSLTGGIAEAFF.

The chain couples TRBV25-1 to TRBJ2-7; 10 bases match TRBD1. The CDR3 is made up of 15 amino acids. V shed 3 bases and J 7 bases; nucleotides not matched to a gene: 9. Per germline, CDR1 MGHDK and CDR2 SYGVNS. For the CDR3, the DNA is TGTGCCAGCAGTGACCCGGGACAGGGGTTAGGGGAGCAGTACTTC. This codes for CASSDPGQGLGEQYF.

The chain links TRBV27 to TRBJ1-5; 9 nucleotides align to TRBD1. This CDR3 is 20 amino acids long. CDR1 is MNHEY and CDR2 is SMNVEV in the germline V gene (reference sequence). V lost 4 bases and J lost 5; bases outside the gene matches: 21. Written as DNA, the CDR3 is TGTGCCAGCAGTTCCATCCACAGGGGGCGAAGAGTGAAGGACGATCAGCCCCAGCATTTT. It is translated as CASSSIHRGRRVKDDQPQHF.

The chain uses TRBV30 and TRBJ1-2; a possible D gene is TRBD1 (5 bases). The germline CDR1 and CDR2 sequences are GTSNPN and SVGIG (reference sequence). This CDR3 contains 15 residues. V lost 0 bases and J lost 4, with 15 bases in between. Here the CDR3 DNA reads TGTGCCTGGAGTGTAGACCTCCAGGGAGGCTATGGCTACACCTTC. As protein: CAWSVDLQGGYGYTF.

This CDR3 is CASTPRWLATRNEQFF. The CDR3 DNA is TGTGCCAGCACCCCTAGGTGGCTAGCGACGAGGAATGAGCAGTTCTTC. The chain links TRBV27 to TRBJ2-1, with D tentatively TRBD2 (6 bases). Trimming stripped 7 bases from V and 7 bases from J, with 23 bases between. CDR1 and CDR2 from the germline V gene are MNHEY and SMNVEV (reference sequence). The CDR3 has 16 residues.

The CDR3: CSAPSSGEVDTQYF. Here the CDR3 DNA reads TGCAGCGCCCCTTCTAGCGGGGAGGTAGATACGCAGTATTTT. The chain links TRBV29-1 to TRBJ2-3; 9 bases match TRBD2. The length of the CDR3 is 14 residues. Germline CDR1 is SQVTM and CDR2 is ANQGSEA. Trimming cost V 7 bases and J 5 bases; bases outside gene matches: 10.

The chain employs TRBV19 and TRBJ2-3; D call uncertain. The germline CDR1 and CDR2 sequences are LNHDA and SQIVND (reference sequence). The CDR3 covers 12 residues. The V end was cut by 7 bases, the J end by 5 bases, with 10 bases between. CDR3: CASTTPGDTQYF. Written as DNA, the CDR3 is TGTGCCAGTACCACACCTGGAGATACGCAGTATTTT.

CDR3 in amino acids: CASSPSGGPPQETQYF. Written as DNA, the CDR3 is TGTGCCAGCAGCCCTAGCGGGGGGCCTCCTCAAGAGACCCAGTACTTC. V gene TRBV7-9 combines with J gene TRBJ2-5, with TRBD2 matching 11 bases. CDR3 size: 16 residues. V gave up 5 bases and J gave up 2 bases; unmatched junction bases: 7. Germline values: CDR1 SEHNR, CDR2 FQNEAQ (reference sequence).

This clone was observed a handful of times. The rearrangement uses TRBV6-6 and TRBJ2-7; 8 positions match TRBD2. CDR3 length: 15 amino acids. Trimming at V came to 2 bases and at J to 5 bases, leaving 8 bases not matched to a gene. Germline loops: CDR1 MNHNY, CDR2 SVGAGI (reference sequence). DNA for the CDR3: TGTGCCAGCAGTTACCCAGCGGGAGTAGGGGACGAGCAGTACTTC. Translation: CASSYPAGVGDEQYF.

V is TRBV13 and J is TRBJ1-1; 10 bases fit TRBD1. V trimming: 1 base; J trimming: 4 bases; junction bases outside the gene matches: 12. This CDR3 comprises 18 residues. Per the germline V gene, CDR1 is PRHDT and CDR2 is FYEKMQ (reference sequence). In DNA form, the CDR3 reads TGTGCCAGCAGCTTAGAGGGACAGGGGTTTTGGGGGAGCACTGAAGCTTTCTTT. Protein product: CASSLEGQGFWGSTEAFF.

This clone was counted between two and nine times. The rearrangement links TRBV7-2 to TRBJ1-1; no reliable D call. The ends were cut back, 3 bases at V and 2 bases at J, with 10 bases in the middle. CDR1 is SGHTA and CDR2 is FQGNSA in the germline V gene. The CDR3 covers 14 residues. Written as DNA, the CDR3 is TGTGCCAGCAGCTTTGGAGCTTTAAACACTGAAGCTTTCTTT. Amino acids: CASSFGALNTEAFF.

This sequence joins TRBV27 and TRBJ2-7; 8 bases agree with TRBD2. Germline CDR1 MNHEY, CDR2 SMNVEV (reference sequence). J lost 3 bases, V lost 2 bases, and 3 bases had no gene match. The CDR3 runs 14 residues. This CDR3 reads CASSLGTRIYEQYF. CDR3 nucleotides: TGTGCCAGCAGTTTAGGGACTAGAATCTACGAGCAGTACTTC.

The genes are TRBV5-4 and TRBJ2-5; 8 positions match TRBD2. Germline trimming cut 3 bases from V and 2 bases from J; bases unmatched to any gene: 6. The CDR3 contains 15 residues. Germline CDR1 is SGHNT and CDR2 is YYREEE (reference sequence). CDR3 protein: CASSWGGGRQETQYF. The CDR3 DNA follows: TGTGCCAGCAGCTGGGGCGGGGGGCGGCAAGAGACCCAGTACTTC.

The chain joins TRBV27 to TRBJ2-2; 11 nucleotides match TRBD2. V trimming: 6 bases; J trimming: 3 bases; junction bases outside the gene matches: 3. The CDR3 runs to 15 residues. Germline lookup yields CDR1 MNHEY and CDR2 SMNVEV (reference sequence). DNA for the CDR3: TGTGCCAGCAGAGAACTAGCGGGAGACACCGGGGAGCTGTTTTTT. Its translation is CASRELAGDTGELFF.

This rearrangement joins TRBV6-1 to TRBJ1-5; 7 nucleotides line up with TRBD1. The CDR3 totals 15 residues. Trimming at V came to 4 bases and at J to 6 bases, leaving 9 bases not matched to a gene. The germline gives CDR1 MNHNS, CDR2 SASEGT. The CDR3 DNA is TGTGCCAGCAGTGCCTTCAGACAGGGACTTCAGCCCCAGCATTTT. Translating gives CASSAFRQGLQPQHF.

CDR3 nucleotide sequence: TGTGCCTGGAGCTGGAGTGGGGGGGCCCAAGAGACCCAGTACTTC. This codes for CAWSWSGGAQETQYF. The genes are TRBV30 and TRBJ2-5, with D perhaps TRBD2 (7 bases). CDR3 length: 15 residues. Germline values: CDR1 GTSNPN, CDR2 SVGIG (reference sequence). V gave up 3 bases and J gave up 1 base, with 15 bases separating them. Full variable domain (remainder filled in from reference TRBV30 and TRBJ2-5): SQTIHQWPATLVQPVGSPLSLECTVEGTSNPNLYWYRQAAGRGLQLLFYSVGIGQISSEVPQNLSASRPQDRQFILSSKKLLLSDSGFYLCAWSWSGGAQETQYFGPGTRLLVL.

This clone was detected only a few times. The chain links TRBV10-3 to TRBJ2-7; D remains unclear. CDR1 ENHRY and CDR2 SYGVKD come from the germline V gene. The CDR3 has 16 residues. Trimming shortened V by 4 bases and J by 0 bases, and 16 bases separated the two germline ends. The CDR3 loop reads CAISVGLEQSSYEQYF. The CDR3, as DNA: TGTGCCATCAGTGTGGGCCTTGAACAGAGCTCCTACGAGCAGTACTTC.

V gene TRBV28 combines with J gene TRBJ2-1; D unresolved. Between the trimmed V and J ends, which lost 5 bases and 4 bases, there was a span of 12 bases. This CDR3 has 14 residues. Looked up from germline, CDR1 is MDHEN and CDR2 is SYDVKM. The chain's CDR3 is CASSPYLLYNEQFF. In DNA, the CDR3 is TGTGCCAGCAGTCCTTACCTACTTTACAATGAGCAGTTCTTC.

V is TRBV30 and J is TRBJ2-1; D unresolved. The CDR3 runs to 12 residues. Trimming left V 2 bases short and J 7 bases short, with 9 bases between. Germline V gene sequence: CDR1 GTSNPN, CDR2 SVGIG (reference sequence). CDR3 nucleotides: TGTGCCTGGAGTCCCAACTGGAATGAGCAGTTCTTC. Protein product: CAWSPNWNEQFF.

This clone turned up a few times. The chain employs TRBV6-4 and TRBJ2-1, with 9 bases fitting TRBD2. CDR3 length: 16 amino acids. J lost 4 bases, V lost 6 bases, and 10 bases had no gene match. Germline loops: CDR1 MRHNA, CDR2 SNTAGT. The CDR3 coding sequence is TGTGCCAGCAGCCTCGTAGCGGGAGCGGGGTACAATGAGCAGTTCTTC. Encoded protein: CASSLVAGAGYNEQFF.

This chain links TRBV5-4 with TRBJ1-2; D not certain. Per the germline V gene, CDR1 is SGHNT and CDR2 is YYREEE (reference sequence). The CDR3 covers 14 residues. V lost 4 bases and J 6 bases, leaving 16 bases between the germline ends. CDR3 nucleotides: TGTGCCAGCAGCCCTCCGACGCCGACTAATGGCTACACCTTC. Amino acid sequence: CASSPPTPTNGYTF.

The rearrangement joins TRBV5-6 to TRBJ1-4, with D possibly being TRBD1 (5 bases). The V gene lost 1 base and the J gene lost 8 bases, with 9 bases spanning the gap. CDR1 is SGHDT, CDR2 YYEEEE, per germline. This CDR3 region has 13 residues. The CDR3, as DNA: TGTGCCAGCAGCTTGCCGGGGGGGGAAAAACTGTTTTTT. Translation gives CASSLPGGEKLFF.

This chain uses TRBV10-3 with TRBJ2-2; TRBD2 matches at 11 bases. The CDR3 has 17 amino acids. V trimming: 3 bases; J trimming: 7 bases; junction bases outside the gene matches: 10. Germline loops: CDR1 ENHRY, CDR2 SYGVKD. Here the CDR3 reads CAISEISGGEKYGELFF. The CDR3 bases are TGTGCCATCAGTGAAATTAGCGGGGGGGAAAAGTACGGGGAGCTGTTTTTT.

V is TRBV5-8 and J is TRBJ1-5; the D gene is possibly TRBD1 (5 bases). Germline V gene data show CDR1 as SGHTS and CDR2 as YDEGEE. This CDR3 is built from 16 residues. Between the trimmed V and J ends, which lost 2 bases and 1 base, there was a span of 13 bases. CDR3 sequence reads: CASSFVQGVSNQPQHF. DNA for the CDR3: TGTGCCAGCAGCTTTGTACAAGGGGTCAGCAATCAGCCCCAGCATTTT.

V is TRBV28 and J is TRBJ1-4; 8 positions agree with TRBD1. The junction had 14 bases not matched to a gene; V was cut back by 7 bases and J by 7 bases. Per the germline V gene, CDR1 is MDHEN and CDR2 is SYDVKM. The CDR3 is 16 amino acids. The CDR3 region is CASTISGGEGGEKLFF. The DNA of the CDR3 is TGTGCCAGCACAATTTCAGGGGGCGAAGGGGGTGAAAAACTGTTTTTT.

The J gene is TRBJ2-7, the V gene TRBV28, with 12 bases matching TRBD1. CDR1 and CDR2 (germline): MDHEN, SYDVKM. V gave up 7 bases and J gave up 5 bases; unmatched junction bases: 12. The CDR3 spans 16 residues. The CDR3 spells CASTLFEGQGANEQYF. In DNA, the CDR3 is TGTGCCAGCACCTTGTTTGAGGGACAGGGGGCCAACGAGCAGTACTTC.